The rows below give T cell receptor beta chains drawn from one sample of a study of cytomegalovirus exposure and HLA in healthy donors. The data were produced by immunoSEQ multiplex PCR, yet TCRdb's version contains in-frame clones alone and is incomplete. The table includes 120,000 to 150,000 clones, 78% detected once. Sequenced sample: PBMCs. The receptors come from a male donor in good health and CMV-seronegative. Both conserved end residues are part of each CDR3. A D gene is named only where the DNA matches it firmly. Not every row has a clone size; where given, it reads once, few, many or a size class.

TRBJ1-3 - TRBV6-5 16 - TGTGCCAGCAGTTACGAACAGGGAGGGCCTGGAAACACCATATATTTT CASSYEQGGPGNTIYF
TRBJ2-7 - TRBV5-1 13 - TGCGCCAGCAGCTTGTCGGGAGCCTACGAGCAGTACTTC CASSLSGAYEQYF
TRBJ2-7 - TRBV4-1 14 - TGCGCCAGCAGCCAAGTGGGGGGATCGTACGAGCAGTACTTC CASSQVGGSYEQYF
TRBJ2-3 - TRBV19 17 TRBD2 TGTGCCAGTAGTATAGCCGTGACTAGCGGTGACACAGATACGCAGTATTTT CASSIAVTSGDTDTQYF
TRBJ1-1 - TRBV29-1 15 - TGCAGCGTTGAAGATCGGGTAGACTTGAACACTGAAGCTTTCTTT CSVEDRVDLNTEAFF
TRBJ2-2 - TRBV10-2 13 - TGCGCCACTGGATTGACACAGTCGGGGGAGCTGTTTTTT CATGLTQSGELFF
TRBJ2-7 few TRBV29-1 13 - TGCAGCGCCCGCGGCCAACAAGTCTACGAGCAGTACTTC CSARGQQVYEQYF
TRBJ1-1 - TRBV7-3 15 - TGTGCCAGCAGCTTTTTACCCGGACAGACTGAAAGGGCTTTCTTT CASSFLPGQTERAFF
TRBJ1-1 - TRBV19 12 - TGTGCCACCCAGGGGTCGGGGACTGAAGCTTTCTTT CATQGSGTEAFF
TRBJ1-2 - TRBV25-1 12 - TGTGCCAGCAGAGGGGGTGACTATGGCTACACCTTC CASRGGDYGYTF
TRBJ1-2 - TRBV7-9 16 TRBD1 TGTGCCAGCAGCGGAACTATTCAGGACAGGTTTTATGGCTACACCTTC CASSGTIQDRFYGYTF
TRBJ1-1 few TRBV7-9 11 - TGTGCCAGCAGCCAAGGGGCTGAAGCTTTCTTT CASSQGAEAFF
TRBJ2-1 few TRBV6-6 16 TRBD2 TGTGCCAGCAGTTACTCGGGGGGAGGGATATACAATGAGCAGTTCTTC CASSYSGGGIYNEQFF
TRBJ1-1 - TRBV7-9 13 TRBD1 TGTGCCAGCAGCGTGATCCAGGGGGAACGGGCTTTCTTT CASSVIQGERAFF
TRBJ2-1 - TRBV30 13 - TGTGCCTGGAGTGTTGGCCAGAACAATGAGCAGTTCTTC CAWSVGQNNEQFF
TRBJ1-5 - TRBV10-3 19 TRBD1 TGTGCCATCAGTGAGTGGAGACGGGAGACAGGGGCCAGCAATCAGCCCCAGCATTTT CAISEWRRETGASNQPQHF
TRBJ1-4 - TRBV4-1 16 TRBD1 TGCGCCAGCAGCCAGATGGGACAGGTGATTAATGAAAAACTGTTTTTT CASSQMGQVINEKLFF
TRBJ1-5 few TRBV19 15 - TGTGCCAGTAGTATGTTTTCAGGGGTAAGTCAGCCCCAGCATTTT CASSMFSGVSQPQHF
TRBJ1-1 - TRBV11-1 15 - TGTGCCAGCAGCTTTGGGGACTCTTTGAACACTGAAGCTTTCTTT CASSFGDSLNTEAFF
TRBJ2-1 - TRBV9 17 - TGTGCCAGCAGCGGACAAACGGTGGACACCGCCTACAATGAGCAGTTCTTC CASSGQTVDTAYNEQFF
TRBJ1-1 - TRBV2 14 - TGTGCCAGCAGTGAAAGGCAGGGGAACACTGAAGCTTTCTTT CASSERQGNTEAFF
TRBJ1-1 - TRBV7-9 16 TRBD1 TGTGCCAGCAGCCCACGGACAGGGGGCGCGGACACTGAAGCTTTCTTT CASSPRTGGADTEAFF
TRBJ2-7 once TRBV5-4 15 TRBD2 TGTGCCAGCAGGACGGGACTAGCGGGGAAATACGAGCAGTACTTC CASRTGLAGKYEQYF
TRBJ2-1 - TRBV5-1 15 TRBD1 TGCGCCAGCAGCTTGGAGGACAGGGAAATGAATGAGCAGTTCTTC CASSLEDREMNEQFF
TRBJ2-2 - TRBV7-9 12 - TGTGCCAGCAGCTTAGACAGATGGGAGCTGTTTTTT CASSLDRWELFF
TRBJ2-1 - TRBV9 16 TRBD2 TGTGCCAGCAGCTCGCTCGGGACTACCTTAATCAATGAGCAGTTCTTC CASSSLGTTLINEQFF
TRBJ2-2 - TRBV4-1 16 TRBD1 TGCGCCAGCAGCCAAGAACCAGGGGGATCGCCCGGGGAGCTGTTTTTT CASSQEPGGSPGELFF
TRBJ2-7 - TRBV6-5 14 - TGTGCCAGCAGTTACGCACCGAGTTCCTACGAGCAGTACTTC CASSYAPSSYEQYF
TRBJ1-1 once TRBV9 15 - TGTGCCAGCAGCCCCATTCTGACCGGGAACCCTGAAGCTTTCTTT CASSPILTGNPEAFF
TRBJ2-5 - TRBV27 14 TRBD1 TGTGCCAGCAGTCCCGGGACAGGGGGAGAGACCCAGTACTTC CASSPGTGGETQYF
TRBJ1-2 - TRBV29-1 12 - TGCAGCGTCCTTGACGGACTCTATGGCTACACCTTC CSVLDGLYGYTF
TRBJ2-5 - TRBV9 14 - TGTGCCAGCAGCTCTGGCAGGGTTGAAGAGACCCAGTACTTC CASSSGRVEETQYF
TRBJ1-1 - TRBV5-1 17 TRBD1 TGCGCCAGCAGCTTGGGGTTCCCCCAGGGGGTAAGGACTGAAGCTTTCTTT CASSLGFPQGVRTEAFF
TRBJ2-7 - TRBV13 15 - TGTGCCAGCCATATGGGAGGAACTGAGGATTACGAGCAGTACTTC CASHMGGTEDYEQYF
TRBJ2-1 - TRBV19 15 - TGTGCCAGTAGTATATCCGGGTTGTCCTACAATGAGCAGTTCTTC CASSISGLSYNEQFF
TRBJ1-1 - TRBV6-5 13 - TGTGCCAGCACCTTGGGGGGGATGACTGAAGCTTTCTTT CASTLGGMTEAFF
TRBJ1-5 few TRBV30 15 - TGTGCCTGGAGTCCATACTCAGGGAGGACTCAGCCCCAGCATTTT CAWSPYSGRTQPQHF
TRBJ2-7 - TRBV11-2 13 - TGTGCCGTACGCGGAGCGCCTGGGTACGAGCAGTACTTC CAVRGAPGYEQYF
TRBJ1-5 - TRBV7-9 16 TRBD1 TGTGCCAGCAGCTTAGGGGGCAGGGGGCCCAATCAGCCCCAGCATTTT CASSLGGRGPNQPQHF
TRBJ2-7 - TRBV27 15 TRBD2 TGTGCCAGCAGTTTGACTAGCGGCCTCTCCTACGAGCAGTACTTC CASSLTSGLSYEQYF
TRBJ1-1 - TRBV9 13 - TGTGCCAGCAGCGTAGGAGGGCCGGGTGAAGCTTTCTTT CASSVGGPGEAFF
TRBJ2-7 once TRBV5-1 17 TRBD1 TGCGCCAGCAGCTGGCGCGAAGGGGGCTGGTCGACCTACGAGCAGTACTTC CASSWREGGWSTYEQYF
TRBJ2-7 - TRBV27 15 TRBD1 TGTGCCAGCAGTTTTTCCGGACAGGGGTCTAGCGAGCAGTACTTC CASSFSGQGSSEQYF
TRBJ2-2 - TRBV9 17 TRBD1 TGTGCCAGCAGCTTAGGACAGGGGGCTACGAACACCGGGGAGCTGTTTTTT CASSLGQGATNTGELFF
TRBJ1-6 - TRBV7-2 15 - TGTGCCAGCAGCTTAGTCCTGACTTCCAATTCACCCCTCCACTTT CASSLVLTSNSPLHF
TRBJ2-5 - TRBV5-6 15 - TGTGCCAGCAGCGGCCCCCAGGGCCTCCAAGAGACCCAGTACTTC CASSGPQGLQETQYF
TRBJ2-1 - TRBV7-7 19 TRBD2 TGTGCTAGCAGCAGGGGACTAGCGGGAGTTGGTTCGGGGGCCAATGAGCAGTTCTTC CASSRGLAGVGSGANEQFF
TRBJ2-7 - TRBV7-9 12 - TGTGCCAGCAGCTTAGGTCAATACGAGCAGTACTTC CASSLGQYEQYF